This T cell receptor beta chain was sequenced for a study of identical twins. Germline-derived CDR1 and CDR2 are SGDLS and YYNGEE. The CDR3 totals 16 residues. V lost 2 bases, J lost 7 bases, and 19 bases lay in between. A universal primer site was added by template switching, and unique molecular identifiers were carried by the cDNA. TCRdb used MiXCR to reprocess the 5' RACE reads, holding one entry per CDR3 protein. The repertoire holds 350,000 to 400,000 distinct CDR3 sequences, about 9% seen once, with under 10% in the top ten. The V call is TRBV9, the J call TRBJ2-1; D might be TRBD2 (6 bases). The sequence was collected from a woman between 50 and 59 years old in good health. The sequencing sample was made of naive T cells sorted from blood. In DNA form, the CDR3 reads TGTGCCAGCAGCGTTCAACTCGGGACTTGGGGTAATGAGCAGTTCTTC. Its protein product is CASSVQLGTWGNEQFF.